Detailed here is one T cell receptor beta chain. This CDR3 is 16 amino acids long. J lost 3 bases, V lost 3 bases, and 9 bases had no gene match. Germline V gives CDR1 SGHTS, CDR2 YDEGEE. The data derive from a study of regulatory T cells in long-lasting Graves disease. The time point denotes: persistent/refractory GD, antithyroid drugs over 5 years with positive TRAb. Isolated PBMC RNA provided the starting material for the TCR library. iRepertoire HTBI primers and Arm-PCR of CDR3 regions built TCR beta libraries. TCRdb reprocessed the multiplex PCR reads via MiXCR and lists one record per CDR3 protein. The data show 350,000 to 500,000 distinct CDR3 sequences, around 23% seen once.

This specimen was peripheral blood mononuclear cells (PBMCs), taken when the disease was refractory, from a patient treated with antithyroid drugs. The sequence was obtained from a female donor with Graves disease. The chain employs TRBV5-8 and TRBJ1-1; 9 positions match TRBD1. This CDR3 reads CASSWDRTGAYTEAFF. The CDR3 DNA is TGTGCCAGCAGCTGGGACAGGACAGGGGCCTACACTGAAGCTTTCTTT.